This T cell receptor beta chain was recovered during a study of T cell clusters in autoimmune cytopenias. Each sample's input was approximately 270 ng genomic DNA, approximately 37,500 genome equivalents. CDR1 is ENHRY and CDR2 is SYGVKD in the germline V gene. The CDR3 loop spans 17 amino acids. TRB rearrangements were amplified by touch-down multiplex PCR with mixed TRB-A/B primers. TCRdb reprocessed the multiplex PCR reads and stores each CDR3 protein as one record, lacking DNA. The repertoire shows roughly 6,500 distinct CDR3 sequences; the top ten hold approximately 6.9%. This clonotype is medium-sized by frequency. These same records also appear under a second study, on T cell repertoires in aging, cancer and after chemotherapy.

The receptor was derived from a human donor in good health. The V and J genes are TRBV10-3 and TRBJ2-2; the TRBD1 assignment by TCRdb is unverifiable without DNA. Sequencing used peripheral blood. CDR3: CAISELTRDKGTGELFF.